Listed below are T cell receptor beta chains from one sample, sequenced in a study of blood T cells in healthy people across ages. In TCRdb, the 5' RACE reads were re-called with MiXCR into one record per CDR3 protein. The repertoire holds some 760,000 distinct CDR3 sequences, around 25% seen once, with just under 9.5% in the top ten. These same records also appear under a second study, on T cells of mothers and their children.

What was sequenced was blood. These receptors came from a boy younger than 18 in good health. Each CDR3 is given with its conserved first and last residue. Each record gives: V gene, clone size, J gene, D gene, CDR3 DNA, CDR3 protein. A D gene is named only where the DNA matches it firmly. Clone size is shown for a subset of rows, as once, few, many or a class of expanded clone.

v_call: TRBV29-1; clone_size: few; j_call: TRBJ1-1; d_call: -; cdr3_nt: TGCAGCGTTGGGGAGGGGAGCGGTGAAGCTTTCTTT; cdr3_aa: CSVGEGSGEAFF
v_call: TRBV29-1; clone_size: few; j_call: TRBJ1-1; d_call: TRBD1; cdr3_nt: TGCAGCGTTCTCCCAGGGGGCGAGGTCGGAGCTTTCTTT; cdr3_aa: CSVLPGGEVGAFF
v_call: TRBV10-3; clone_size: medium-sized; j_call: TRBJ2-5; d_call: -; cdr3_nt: TGTGCCATCAGTCGGGACTTTCAAGAGACCCAGTACTTC; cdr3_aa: CAISRDFQETQYF
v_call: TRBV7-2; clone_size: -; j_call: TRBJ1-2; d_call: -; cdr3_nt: TGTGCCAGCAGCGCCCGGAGCGGCTACACCTTC; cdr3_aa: CASSARSGYTF
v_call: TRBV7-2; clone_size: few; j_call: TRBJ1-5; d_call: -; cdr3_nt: TGTGCCAGCAGCTTAGAAGCTGGAAGCAATCAGCCCCAGCATTTT; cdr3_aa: CASSLEAGSNQPQHF
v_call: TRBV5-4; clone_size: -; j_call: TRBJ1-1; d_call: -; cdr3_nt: TGTGCCAGCAGCCAGGAAAACCGGGGGGCTGAAGCTTTCTTT; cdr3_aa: CASSQENRGAEAFF
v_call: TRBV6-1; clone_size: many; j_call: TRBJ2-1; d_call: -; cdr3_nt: TGTGCCAGCAGTGAAGTTTATAATGAGCAGTTCTTC; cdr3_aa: CASSEVYNEQFF
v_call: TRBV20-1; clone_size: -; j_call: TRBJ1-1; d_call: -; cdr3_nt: TGCAGTGCTAGAGATAGGACCCGGGGGACTGAAGCTTTCTTT; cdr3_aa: CSARDRTRGTEAFF
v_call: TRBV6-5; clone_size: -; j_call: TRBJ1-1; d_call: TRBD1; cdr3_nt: TGTGCCAGCTCGACAGGGGGTCGGGCTTTCTTT; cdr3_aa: CASSTGGRAFF
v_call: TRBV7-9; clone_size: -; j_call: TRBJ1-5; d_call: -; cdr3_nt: TGTGCCAGCAGCTCCGAGGGAAGCAGCAATCAGCCCCAGCATTTT; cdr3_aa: CASSSEGSSNQPQHF